What follows are 8 T cell receptor beta chains derived from one specimen sequenced in a study of OX40 agonist ivuxolimab in advanced cancers. Sequenced by immunoSEQ multiplex PCR; TCRdb stores in-frame clones only, minus some. The sample carries tens of thousands of clones, approximately 72% recorded once. The sample in question was CD4+ or CD8+ T cells sorted from blood, obtained in a trial of the OX40 agonist ivuxolimab. The receptor source for this set is an adult with an advanced solid tumor such as melanoma, head and neck, liver or kidney cancer.

The chain combines TRBV14 with TRBJ2-1, with a tentative D call TRBD1 (6 bases). The V and J ends lost 4 bases and 2 bases respectively, with 9 bases between them. The CDR3 is 14 residues long. Germline V lookup: CDR1 SGHDN, CDR2 FVKESK. In DNA form, the CDR3 reads TGTGCCAGCAGCCCGGGACAAGCCTACAATGAGCAGTTCTTC. Translated, it gives CASSPGQAYNEQFF.

V and J are TRBV5-1 and TRBJ1-1, with 7 bases lining up with TRBD1. The CDR3 sequence is 16 residues long. V gave up 0 bases and J gave up 3 bases; unmatched junction bases: 8. Germline CDR1 reads SGHRS; CDR2 reads YFSETQ. The CDR3 DNA is TGCGCCAGCAGCTTGGCAGGGGGGAGAGGGGACACTGAAGCTTTCTTT. Translating gives CASSLAGGRGDTEAFF.

The chain recombines TRBV28 with TRBJ2-5; the D gene is possibly TRBD1 (5 bases). The V gene's germline CDR1 is MDHEN and CDR2 SYDVKM. The CDR3 has 14 amino acids. The germline V and J ends were trimmed by 5 bases and 0 bases, with 10 bases remaining between them. The CDR3 protein is CASSDAGYQETQYF. The DNA for the CDR3 is TGTGCCAGCAGTGATGCAGGGTACCAAGAGACCCAGTACTTC.

V is TRBV19 and J is TRBJ1-5; TRBD1 aligns across 9 bases. There are 14 residues in the CDR3. Germline loops: CDR1 LNHDA, CDR2 SQIVND (reference sequence). The junction had 2 bases not matched to a gene; V was cut back by 2 bases and J by 6 bases. The CDR3 region has the DNA TGTGCCAGTAGTATACAGACAGGGGGTCAGCCCCAGCATTTT. This sequence encodes CASSIQTGGQPQHF.

J is TRBJ2-1 and V is TRBV10-3; D gene uncertain. The V gene lost 2 bases and the J gene lost 10 bases, with 6 bases spanning the gap. Germline loops: CDR1 ENHRY, CDR2 SYGVKD. The CDR3 is 11 residues long. The CDR3 region is CAISEGLEQFF. In DNA, the CDR3 is TGTGCCATCAGTGAGGGATTGGAGCAGTTCTTC.

The rearrangement joins TRBV5-1 to TRBJ2-1; 8 positions match TRBD2. The germline V gene encodes CDR1 SGHRS and CDR2 YFSETQ. V lost 5 bases to trimming and J lost 2 bases; unmatched junction nucleotides: 3. This CDR3 is built from 14 residues. The CDR3 loop reads CASSTGGPYNEQFF. The CDR3 DNA reads as TGCGCCAGCAGTACGGGAGGGCCCTACAATGAGCAGTTCTTC.

The chain uses TRBV11-2 and TRBJ2-3; D is ambiguous. Germline V CDR1 and CDR2: SGHAT, FQNNGV. The CDR3 spans 12 residues. V lost 1 base to trimming and J lost 7 bases, with 6 bases between them. The CDR3 DNA is TGTGCCAGCAGCTTAGGGGGATATACGCAGTATTTT. Its protein product is CASSLGGYTQYF.

The chain employs TRBV18 and TRBJ2-1; 10 bases are shared with TRBD1. The CDR3 covers 12 residues. Unmatched junction bases numbered 3, after V lost 6 bases and J lost 10 bases. Per the germline V gene, CDR1 is KGHSH and CDR2 is LQKENI. The CDR3 is CASSPGQGEQFF. CDR3 coding DNA: TGTGCCAGCTCCCCGGGACAGGGGGAGCAGTTCTTC.